The 16 T cell receptor delta chains listed next were all sequenced from one sample in a study of γδ T cells in repeated Plasmodium falciparum infection. Flow sorting of PBMC yielded separate Vgamma9/Vdelta2+ and Vdelta2-negative gammadelta T cell populations for bulk repertoire analysis. TCRdb applied CATT to the multiplex PCR reads for clone calling. This table holds over 45,000 delta-chain clones, 1.5% to 2% found once. Sequencing input: gamma-delta T cells from blood. These receptors all come from a pool of human donors (malaria-infected and uninfected, not separated).

This clone occurred many times. The amino acid sequence in TCRdb belongs to a much larger clone and departs from this DNA's translation at residue 3, likely a sequencing read error; the sequence shown is translated from the DNA. The chain links TRDV1 to TRDJ1; 8 bases fit TRDD3. There are 18 residues in the CDR3. The germline gives CDR1 TSWWSYY, CDR2 QGS. The CDR3: CAVGEKEVGIRRTDKLIF. The CDR3, as DNA: TGTGCTGTTGGGGAAAAGGAGGTAGGGATACGAAGGACCGATAAACTCATCTTT.

This clone turned up a few times. The protein given by TCRdb reflects a much larger clone and differs at residue 13 from this DNA's translation, likely from a read error; the protein shown is the DNA's translation. This chain joins TRDV1 and TRDJ3, with D perhaps matching TRDD3 (6 bases). Here the J gene was assigned by germline matching of the DNA, as TCRdb has none. The CDR3 is made up of 19 amino acids. Germline V gene lookup returns CDR1 TSWWSYY and CDR2 QGS. DNA for the CDR3: TGTGCTCTTGGGGAGTCTCTATTGAGATTCTCCTGGGGCACCCGACAGATGTTTTTC. Its protein product is CALGESLLRFSWGTRQMFF.

A remark on this clone: TCRdb records a much larger clone's protein for this DNA, with a difference at residue 7 that likely arises from a read error; the protein given is the translation of the DNA. The chain links TRDV1 to TRDJ1; D is uncertain. The CDR3 spans 16 residues. Germline values: CDR1 TSWWSYY, CDR2 QGS. Trimming cost V 5 bases and J 8 bases, with 24 bases left between them. The CDR3 DNA reads as TGTGCTCTTGGGTTACTCGCCGCCGCGCCGTCGTTCAAACTCATCTTT. Translating gives CALGLLAAAPSFKLIF.

This clone was detected many times. The CDR3 nucleotides are TGTGCTCTTGGGACCGCCGCGGGGGATATCGATAAACTCATCTTT. It yields the protein CALGTAAGDIDKLIF. The rearrangement links TRDV1 to TRDJ1; TRDD3 matches 8 bases. Looked up from germline, CDR1 is TSWWSYY and CDR2 is QGS. V shed 5 bases, J shed 4 bases, and the junction held 9 bases outside the gene matches. The CDR3 has 15 amino acids.

This clone showed up many times. The chain links TRDV1 to TRDJ1, with 7 positions matching TRDD3. CDR1 and CDR2 (germline): TSWWSYY, QGS. The CDR3 extends over 21 amino acids. Trimming removed 0 bases from V and 0 bases from J; junction bases left unmatched: 19. CDR3 bases: TGTGCTCTTGGGGAACTAGAGAACTACTGGGGATTAGCCCCGGACACCGATAAACTCATCTTT. Its translation: CALGELENYWGLAPDTDKLIF.

This clone was picked up many times. The chain uses TRDV1 and TRDJ1; 7 bases fit TRDD3. The J gene, absent from TCRdb, was called here by matching the DNA to germline. The germline V gene encodes CDR1 TSWWSYY and CDR2 QGS. This CDR3 comprises 16 residues. J was trimmed by 3 bases and V by 0 bases; bases with no gene match: 7. The CDR3 sequence is CALGELGIPPSDKLIF. The CDR3 DNA sequence: TGTGCTCTTGGGGAACTAGGGATACCGCCGTCCGATAAACTCATCTTT.

This clone was recorded a few times. A single base is all that separates this from a far larger clone, so a read error is likely. Additional DNA sequences in this sample encode the identical CDR3. The chain is built from TRDV1 and TRDJ1, with D possibly TRDD2 on 6 matching bases. The J gene was missing in TCRdb and was found by matching the end of the DNA to germline. The CDR3 has 17 residues. Looked up from germline, CDR1 is TSWWSYY and CDR2 is QGS. This CDR3 reads CALGELLRSELSSKLIF. The CDR3 nucleotides read TGTGCCCTTGGGGAACTCCTACGGTCGGAACTGTCTAGCAAACTCATCTTT.

At least ten counts were recorded for this clone. The genes are TRDV1 and TRDJ1; the match to TRDD3 covers 9 bases. The length of the CDR3 is 22 residues. The ends lost 1 base at V and 4 bases at J; junction bases unmatched: 25. Germline V gene data show CDR1 as TSWWSYY and CDR2 as QGS. The CDR3 is CALGERNPRSPVLGEPRDKLIF. The CDR3 nucleotides are TGTGCTCTTGGGGAACGAAACCCTAGAAGCCCAGTACTGGGGGAACCGCGCGATAAACTCATCTTT.

In its sample, this clone was seen a few times. This DNA translates differently at residue 14 from the TCRdb protein, which is that of a much larger clone; a read error is likely, and the protein shown is the DNA's own translation. The rearrangement uses TRDV1 and TRDJ1, with D possibly TRDD2 on 5 matching bases. No J segment appears in TCRdb, so it was assigned here by matching the sequence to germline. The V gene's germline CDR1 is TSWWSYY and CDR2 QGS. The CDR3 has 18 amino acids. CDR3 bases: TGTGCTCTTGGGGAGCTTAGGTCCCCTACTCCGGGTACCGAGAAACTCATCTTT. It codes for CALGELRSPTPGTEKLIF.

This clone has at least ten counts. TCRdb pairs this DNA with a much larger clone's protein that differs at residue 5, likely a read error; the protein shown was translated from the DNA. The V call is TRDV1, the J call TRDJ1, with D perhaps TRDD2 (6 bases). The J gene comes from matching the DNA to germline here; TCRdb lacks it. Trimming pared 5 bases from V and 1 base from J, leaving 20 bases between. The CDR3 is 17 amino acids. The germline V gene encodes CDR1 TSWWSYY and CDR2 QGS. This chain's CDR3 is CALGKSFPRGPTDKLIF. The CDR3, as DNA: TGTGCTCTTGGGAAGTCCTTCCCGCGGGGACCCACCGATAAACTCATCTTT.

The sample holds a few counts of this clone. With a much larger clone just one base away, this may be a read error. This sample includes further DNA sequences coding for the same CDR3. This chain links TRDV1 with TRDJ3; a possible D gene is TRDD3 (6 bases). TCRdb records no J gene; here it was assigned by comparing the DNA to germline. Germline assignment: CDR1 TSWWSYY and CDR2 QGS. V lost 0 bases and J 0 bases, leaving 39 bases between the germline ends. CDR3 length: 28 residues. This CDR3 is CALGELVGPLQSYWDRPKSSWDTRQMFF. The CDR3, as DNA: TGTGCTCTTGGGGAACTAGTGGGACCTCTACAATCGTACTGGGACAGGCCGAAGAGCTCCTGGGACACCCGACAGATGTTTTTC.

On this clone itself: A far bigger clonotype differs at one base, so this is likely a read error. Other DNA sequences in this specimen translate into the identical CDR3. The rearrangement joins TRDV1 to TRDJ1; 8 positions match TRDD3. In the absence of a J gene in TCRdb, the DNA was matched to germline to assign it here. CDR1 is TSWWSYY, CDR2 QGS, per germline. There are 19 residues in the CDR3. In DNA, the CDR3 is TGTGCTCTAGGGGAACTATCCTACCAGGGGGATAGCTACACCGATAAACTCATCTTT. It translates to CALGELSYQGDSYTDKLIF.

Only a few counts were recorded for this clone. TCRdb lists the protein of a much larger clone for this DNA, which differs at residue 9, so this is likely a read error; the protein given here is translated from the DNA itself. J is TRDJ1 and V is TRDV3, with D possibly TRDD3 on 5 matching bases. The germline gives CDR1 TVYSNPD, CDR2 GDNSRS (reference sequence). Trimming took off 1 base at V and 0 bases at J, with 21 bases between the two ends. The CDR3 is 17 residues long. The CDR3 DNA follows: TGTGCCTTTAAAGGACTGTGGAGGGCTGGGTACACCGATAAACTCATCTTT. The encoded protein is CAFKGLWRAGYTDKLIF. Full variable domain (rest looked up from reference TRDV3 and TRDJ1): CDKVTQSSPDQTVASGSEVVLLCTYDTVYSNPDLFWYRIRPDYSFQFVFYGDNSRSEGADFTQGRFSVKHILTQKAFHLVISPVRTEDSATYYCAFKGLWRAGYTDKLIFGKGTRVTVEP.

This clone was recorded many times. The chain employs TRDV1 and TRDJ1; 8 nucleotides align to TRDD3. This CDR3 comprises 16 residues. Germline assignment: CDR1 TSWWSYY and CDR2 QGS. Trimming cost V 3 bases and J 5 bases; bases outside gene matches: 11. CDR3 in amino acids: CALGDYRGIGPDKLIF. In DNA, the CDR3 is TGTGCTCTTGGGGATTACAGGGGGATAGGCCCGGATAAACTCATCTTT.

A note on this clone: TCRdb lists the protein of a much larger clone for this DNA, which differs at residue 8, so this is likely a read error; the protein given here is translated from the DNA itself. The J gene is TRDJ1, the V gene TRDV2; tentatively, D is TRDD2 (5 bases). The CDR3 totals 17 residues. Trimming stripped 3 bases from V and 3 bases from J, with 22 bases between. The germline V gene encodes CDR1 GEAIGNYY and CDR2 EKD. CDR3 bases: TGTGCCTGTGACCCGATTCCTGCCCGGCACAGGGCCGATAAACTCATCTTT. This sequence encodes CACDPIPARHRADKLIF.

Ten or more counts support this clone. The junction departs from the called germline gene at one end, perhaps through a read error. The genes are TRDV1 and TRDJ1; 9 bases line up with TRDD2. Here the J gene came from matching the DNA to germline, since TCRdb omits it. The CDR3 sequence is 19 residues long. The germline V gene encodes CDR1 TSWWSYY and CDR2 QGS. This chain's CDR3 is CALGESLPTQPRYCLELIF. CDR3 DNA: TGCGCTCTTGGGGAAAGCCTTCCTACACAACCTAGGTACTGCTTAGAACTCATCTTT.